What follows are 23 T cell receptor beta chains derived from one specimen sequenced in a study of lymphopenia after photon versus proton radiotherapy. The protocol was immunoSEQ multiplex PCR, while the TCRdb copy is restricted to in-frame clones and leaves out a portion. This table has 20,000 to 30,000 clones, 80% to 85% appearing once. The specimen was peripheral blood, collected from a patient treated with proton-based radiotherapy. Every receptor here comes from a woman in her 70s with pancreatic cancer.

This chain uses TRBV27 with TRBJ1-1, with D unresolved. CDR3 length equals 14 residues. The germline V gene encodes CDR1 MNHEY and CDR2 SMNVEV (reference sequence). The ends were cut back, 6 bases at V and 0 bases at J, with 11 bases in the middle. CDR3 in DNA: TGTGCCAGCAGAAGTAAGCTCATGAACACTGAAGCTTTCTTT. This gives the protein CASRSKLMNTEAFF.

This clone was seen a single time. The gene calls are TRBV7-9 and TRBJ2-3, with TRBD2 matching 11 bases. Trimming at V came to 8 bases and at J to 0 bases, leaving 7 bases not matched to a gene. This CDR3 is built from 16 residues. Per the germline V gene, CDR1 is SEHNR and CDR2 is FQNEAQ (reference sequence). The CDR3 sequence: CASGLTSGASTDTQYF. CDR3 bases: TGTGCCAGCGGATTGACTAGCGGGGCTAGCACAGATACGCAGTATTTT.

The CDR3 nucleotides are TGTGCCAGCAGTTACCGGGGACAGTCCGTCTACGAGCAGTACTTC. Translating gives CASSYRGQSVYEQYF. The chain couples TRBV6-5 to TRBJ2-7; TRBD1 agrees at 7 bases. The CDR3 totals 15 residues. The J segment lost 3 bases and the V segment lost 2 bases, leaving 7 bases of the junction unmatched. Germline CDR1 is MNHEY and CDR2 is SVGAGI.

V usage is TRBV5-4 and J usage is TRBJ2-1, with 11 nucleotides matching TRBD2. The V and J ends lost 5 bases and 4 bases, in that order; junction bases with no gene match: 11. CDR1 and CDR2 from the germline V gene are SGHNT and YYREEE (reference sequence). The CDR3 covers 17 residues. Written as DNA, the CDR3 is TGTGCCAGCAGACCCGGACTAGCGGGTTTGCTTTACAATGAGCAGTTCTTC. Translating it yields CASRPGLAGLLYNEQFF.

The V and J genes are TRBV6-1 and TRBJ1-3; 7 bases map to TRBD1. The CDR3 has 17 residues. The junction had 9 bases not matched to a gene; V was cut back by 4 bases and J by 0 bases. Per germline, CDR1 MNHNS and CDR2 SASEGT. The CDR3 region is CASSGTGATFSGNTIYF. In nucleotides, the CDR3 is TGTGCCAGCAGTGGGACAGGCGCCACCTTCTCTGGAAACACCATATATTTT.

DNA of the CDR3: TGTGCCAGCAGGACTAGCTCCTACGAGCAGTACTTC. Its translation: CASRTSSYEQYF. The chain is built from TRBV27 and TRBJ2-7; a weak D match, TRBD2 (6 bases). V was shortened by 6 bases and J by 0 bases, with 6 bases between the two germline ends. CDR1 is MNHEY and CDR2 is SMNVEV in the germline V gene (reference sequence). This CDR3 region has 12 residues.

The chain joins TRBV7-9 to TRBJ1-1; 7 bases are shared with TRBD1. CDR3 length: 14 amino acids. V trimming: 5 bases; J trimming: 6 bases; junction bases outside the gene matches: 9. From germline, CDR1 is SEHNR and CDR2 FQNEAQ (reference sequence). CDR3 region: CASSEGAGVAEAFF. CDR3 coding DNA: TGTGCCAGCAGCGAGGGGGCTGGGGTGGCTGAAGCTTTCTTT.

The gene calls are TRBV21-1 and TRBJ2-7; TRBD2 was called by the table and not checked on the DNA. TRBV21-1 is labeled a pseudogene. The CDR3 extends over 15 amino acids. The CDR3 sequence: CASCSPSGHPSEQYF. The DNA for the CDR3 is TGTGCCAGTTGTTCACCTAGCGGGCACCCCTCCGAGCAGTACTTC.

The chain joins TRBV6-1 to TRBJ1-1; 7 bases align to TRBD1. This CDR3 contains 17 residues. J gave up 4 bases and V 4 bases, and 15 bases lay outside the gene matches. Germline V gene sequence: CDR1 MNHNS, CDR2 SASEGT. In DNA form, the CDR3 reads TGTGCCAGCAGTGCATTTGACAGGGTTGTTTTGGTCACTGAAGCTTTCTTT. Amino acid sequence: CASSAFDRVVLVTEAFF.

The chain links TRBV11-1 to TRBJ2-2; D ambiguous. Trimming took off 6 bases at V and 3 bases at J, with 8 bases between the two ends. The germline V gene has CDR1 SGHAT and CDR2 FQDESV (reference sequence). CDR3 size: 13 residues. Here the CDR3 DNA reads TGTGCCAGCAGTCAGTGGGACACCGGGGAGCTGTTTTTT. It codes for CASSQWDTGELFF.

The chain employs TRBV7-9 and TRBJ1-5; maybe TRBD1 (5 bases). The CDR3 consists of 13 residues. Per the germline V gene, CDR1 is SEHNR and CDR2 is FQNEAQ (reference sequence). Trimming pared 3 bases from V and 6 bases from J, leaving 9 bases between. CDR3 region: CASSFEGSQPQHF. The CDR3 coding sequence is TGTGCCAGCAGCTTTGAGGGGAGTCAGCCCCAGCATTTT.

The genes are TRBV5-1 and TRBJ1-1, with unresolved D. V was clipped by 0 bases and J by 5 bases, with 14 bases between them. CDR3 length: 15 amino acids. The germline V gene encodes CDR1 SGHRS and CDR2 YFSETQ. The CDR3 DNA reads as TGCGCCAGCAGCTTGGCTATGGTAGGGAGGACTGAAGCTTTCTTT. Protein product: CASSLAMVGRTEAFF.

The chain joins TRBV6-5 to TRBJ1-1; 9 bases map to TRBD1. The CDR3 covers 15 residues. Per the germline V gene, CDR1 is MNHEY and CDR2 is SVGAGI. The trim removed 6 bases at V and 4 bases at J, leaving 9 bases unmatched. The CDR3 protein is CASRNPGTGPTEAFF. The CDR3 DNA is TGTGCCAGCAGGAACCCCGGGACAGGGCCCACTGAAGCTTTCTTT.

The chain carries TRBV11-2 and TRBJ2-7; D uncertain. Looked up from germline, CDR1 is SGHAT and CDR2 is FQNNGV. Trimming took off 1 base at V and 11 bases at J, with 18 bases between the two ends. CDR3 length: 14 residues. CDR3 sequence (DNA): TGTGCCAGCAGCTTAGGTGCCATTCCCCTGGGGAAGTACTTC. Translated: CASSLGAIPLGKYF.

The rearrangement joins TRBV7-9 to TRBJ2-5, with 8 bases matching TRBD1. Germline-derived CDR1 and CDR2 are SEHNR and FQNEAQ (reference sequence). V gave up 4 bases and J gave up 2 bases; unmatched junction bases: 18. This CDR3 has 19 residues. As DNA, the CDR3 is TGTGCCAGCAGCTCCCGACCCTGGACAGGGACGAACAGACAAGAGACCCAGTACTTC. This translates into CASSSRPWTGTNRQETQYF.

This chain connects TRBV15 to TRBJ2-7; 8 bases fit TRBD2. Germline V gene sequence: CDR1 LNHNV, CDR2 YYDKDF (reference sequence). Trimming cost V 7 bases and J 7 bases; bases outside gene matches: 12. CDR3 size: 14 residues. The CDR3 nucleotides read TGTGCCACCAACCCGGGAGGGCCCGCCGAAGAGCAGTACTTC. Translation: CATNPGGPAEEQYF. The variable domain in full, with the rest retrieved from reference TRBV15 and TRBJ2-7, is DAMVIQNPRYQVTQFGKPVTLSCSQTLNHNVMYWYQQKSSQAPKLLFHYYDKDFNNEADTPDNFQSRRPNTSFCFLDIRSPGLGDTAMYLCATNPGGPAEEQYFGPGTRLTVT.

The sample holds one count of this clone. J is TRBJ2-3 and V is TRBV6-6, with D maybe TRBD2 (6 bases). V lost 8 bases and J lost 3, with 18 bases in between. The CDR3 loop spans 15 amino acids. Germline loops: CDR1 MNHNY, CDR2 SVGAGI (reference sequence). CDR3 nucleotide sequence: TGTGCCAGCGTCACCACCGGAGGGCCAACAGATACGCAGTATTTT. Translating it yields CASVTTGGPTDTQYF.

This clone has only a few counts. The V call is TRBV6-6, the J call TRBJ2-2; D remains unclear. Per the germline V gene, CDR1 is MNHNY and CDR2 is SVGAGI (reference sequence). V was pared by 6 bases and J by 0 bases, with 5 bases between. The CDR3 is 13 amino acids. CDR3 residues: CASRRSNTGELFF. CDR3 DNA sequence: TGTGCCAGCAGGCGTTCGAACACCGGGGAGCTGTTTTTT.

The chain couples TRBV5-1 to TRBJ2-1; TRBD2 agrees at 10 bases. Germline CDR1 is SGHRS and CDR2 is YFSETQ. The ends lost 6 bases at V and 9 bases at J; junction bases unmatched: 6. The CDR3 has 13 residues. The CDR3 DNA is TGCGCCAGCACCCCAACTAGCGGGATTGAGCAGTTCTTC. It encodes CASTPTSGIEQFF.

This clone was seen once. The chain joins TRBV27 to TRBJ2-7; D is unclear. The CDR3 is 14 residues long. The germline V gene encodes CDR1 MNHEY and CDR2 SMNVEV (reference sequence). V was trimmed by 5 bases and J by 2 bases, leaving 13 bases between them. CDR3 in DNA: TGTGCCAGCAGTCAGGCGGAGAAACCCTACGAGCAGTACTTC. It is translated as CASSQAEKPYEQYF.

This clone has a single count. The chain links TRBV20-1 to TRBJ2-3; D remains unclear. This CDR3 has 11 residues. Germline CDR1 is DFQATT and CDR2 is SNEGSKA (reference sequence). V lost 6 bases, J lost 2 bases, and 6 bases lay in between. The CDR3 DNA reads TGCAGTGCCCCGTTCACAGATACGCAGTATTTT. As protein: CSAPFTDTQYF.

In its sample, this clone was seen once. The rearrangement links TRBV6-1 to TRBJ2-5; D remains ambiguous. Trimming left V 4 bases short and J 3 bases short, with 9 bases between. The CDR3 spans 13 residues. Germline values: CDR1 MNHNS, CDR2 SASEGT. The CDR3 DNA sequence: TGTGCCAGCAGTGCACCCGCGGAAGAGACCCAGTACTTC. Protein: CASSAPAEETQYF.

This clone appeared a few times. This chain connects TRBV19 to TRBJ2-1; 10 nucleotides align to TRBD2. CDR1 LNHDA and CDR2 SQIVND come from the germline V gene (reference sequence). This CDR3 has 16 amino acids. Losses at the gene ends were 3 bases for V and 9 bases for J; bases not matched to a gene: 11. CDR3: CASSILPAGGSGEQFF. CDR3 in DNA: TGTGCCAGTAGTATTCTCCCAGCGGGAGGGTCTGGTGAGCAGTTCTTC. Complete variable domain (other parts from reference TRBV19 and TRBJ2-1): DGGITQSPKYLFRKEGQNVTLSCEQNLNHDAMYWYRQDPGQGLRLIYYSQIVNDFQKGDIAEGYSVSREKKESFPLTVTSAQKNPTAFYLCASSILPAGGSGEQFFGPGTRLTVL.